The rows below give T cell receptor beta chains drawn from one sample of a study of shared clonotypes between healthy human individuals. The data were produced by immunoSEQ multiplex PCR, yet TCRdb's version contains in-frame clones alone and is incomplete. Of a few hundred thousand clones detected, around 80% appear once; the ten largest clones hold over 9.5%. Sequencing was performed on PBMCs. Receptor source: a middle-aged woman in good health. Some clones in this sample may be carry-over from other donors' samples. Both conserved end residues are part of each CDR3. Each record gives: V gene, D gene, CDR3 length, clone size, J gene, CDR3 protein, CDR3 DNA. The D gene is left open where the match is weak. The size field is filled for only some rows; it gives once, few, many or a size class.

TRBV5-6	-	15	few	TRBJ2-2	CASSLGSGYTGELFF	TGTGCCAGCAGCTTGGGTAGCGGATACACCGGGGAGCTGTTTTTT
TRBV28	-	17	-	TRBJ2-6	CASSLVGHRSGANVLTF	TGTGCCAGCAGTTTGGTTGGACACCGATCTGGGGCCAACGTCCTGACTTTC
TRBV7-9	-	14	-	TRBJ2-7	CASSLSVDSYEQYF	TGTGCCAGCAGCTTAAGCGTCGACAGCTACGAGCAGTACTTC
TRBV5-1	-	16	-	TRBJ2-2	CASSLVWGSDTGELFF	TGCGCCAGCAGCTTGGTGTGGGGTTCGGACACCGGGGAGCTGTTTTTT
TRBV6-6	-	13	-	TRBJ2-7	CASTGDIAYEQYF	TGTGCCAGCACGGGGGACATAGCCTACGAGCAGTACTTC
TRBV4-1	TRBD1	15	-	TRBJ1-2	CASSQEGQVVRGYTF	TGCGCCAGCAGCCAAGAAGGACAGGTAGTAAGGGGCTACACCTTC
TRBV30	-	12	-	TRBJ1-2	CAWSVHFYGYTF	TGTGCCTGGAGTGTACACTTTTATGGCTACACCTTC
TRBV11-1	-	14	-	TRBJ2-7	CASSLSRAGLEQYF	TGTGCCAGCAGCTTATCACGGGCCGGTCTCGAGCAGTACTTC
TRBV4-2	-	13	-	TRBJ1-5	CASSQDWGQPQHF	TGTGCCAGCAGCCAAGACTGGGGCCAGCCCCAGCATTTT
TRBV6-4	-	13	-	TRBJ2-3	CASSQESTDTQYF	TGTGCCAGCAGTCAGGAAAGCACAGATACGCAGTATTTT
TRBV7-9	-	15	-	TRBJ1-2	CASSLVVQLNYGYTF	TGTGCCAGCAGCTTAGTGGTACAGCTTAACTATGGCTACACCTTC
TRBV29-1	TRBD1	12	-	TRBJ2-7	CSVQRTGGEQYF	TGCAGCGTTCAGCGGACAGGGGGCGAGCAGTACTTC
TRBV7-2	TRBD1	14	-	TRBJ1-1	CASSPVTGSAEAFF	TGTGCCAGCAGCCCGGTGACAGGGAGCGCTGAAGCTTTCTTT
TRBV5-1	-	13	-	TRBJ2-5	CASTPGSGETQYF	TGCGCCAGCACCCCGGGGAGTGGTGAGACCCAGTACTTC
TRBV7-3	-	13	-	TRBJ2-1	CASSLGVGNEQFF	TGTGCCAGCAGCCTGGGGGTGGGCAATGAGCAGTTCTTC
TRBV6-6	-	14	-	TRBJ2-7	CATKTGTLIYEQYF	TGTGCCACCAAGACCGGGACACTAATCTACGAGCAGTACTTC
TRBV28	-	15	-	TRBJ2-7	CASSDLADSSYEQYF	TGTGCCAGCAGTGACTTAGCGGATAGCTCCTACGAGCAGTACTTC
TRBV18	-	16	-	TRBJ2-1	CASSPPTKTGYSEQFF	TGTGCCAGCTCACCACCTACCAAGACTGGGTACAGTGAGCAGTTCTTC
TRBV7-2	-	14	few	TRBJ2-5	CASSFASRKETQYF	TGTGCCAGCAGCTTTGCTAGCCGTAAAGAGACCCAGTACTTC
TRBV4-1	-	16	-	TRBJ2-7	CASSQREGTPSYEQYF	TGCGCCAGCAGCCAAAGAGAGGGGACTCCCTCCTACGAGCAGTACTTC
TRBV27	-	14	-	TRBJ1-5	CASSTARTHQPQHF	TGTGCCAGCAGTACGGCCAGGACCCATCAGCCCCAGCATTTT
TRBV19	-	15	-	TRBJ1-1	CASSIQADLNTEAFF	TGTGCCAGTAGTATTCAGGCGGATCTGAACACTGAAGCTTTCTTT
TRBV19	-	12	-	TRBJ2-7	CASSIGGYEQYF	TGTGCCAGTAGTATTGGGGGGTACGAGCAGTACTTC
TRBV7-9	TRBD2	17	-	TRBJ2-2	CASSLAPGRGNTGELFF	TGTGCCAGCAGCTTGGCCCCGGGGAGGGGTAACACCGGGGAGCTGTTTTTT